These 13 T cell receptor beta chains came from one sample sequenced in a study of T cell responses to AZD1222 COVID-19 vaccine. Clones were read by immunoSEQ multiplex PCR, and TCRdb kept only the in-frame ones, dropping some. The data contain roughly 150,000 clones, approximately 92% of them singletons. The sequenced sample was peripheral blood, obtained on day 0 of AZD1222 vaccination. The receptors come from an adult in good health.

The V gene is TRBV7-9, the J gene TRBJ2-1, with D perhaps matching TRBD2 (5 bases). This CDR3 has 17 amino acids. CDR1 is SEHNR and CDR2 is FQNEAQ in the germline V gene (reference sequence). Trimming shortened V by 4 bases and J by 5 bases, and 21 bases separated the two germline ends. CDR3 protein: CASSSLRGELGNNEQFF. In DNA, the CDR3 is TGTGCCAGCAGCTCCCTACGGGGAGAACTTGGAAACAATGAGCAGTTCTTC.

This chain links TRBV10-3 with TRBJ1-5; D is possibly TRBD1 (5 bases). Germline V gene data show CDR1 as ENHRY and CDR2 as SYGVKD. CDR3 length: 14 amino acids. Trimming took off 5 bases at V and 5 bases at J, with 13 bases between the two ends. CDR3 nucleotide sequence: TGTGCCATCAGTACCCAGGGTATGGATCAGCCCCAGCATTTT. Its translation: CAISTQGMDQPQHF.

This chain uses TRBV2 with TRBJ1-1; D possibly corresponds to TRBD1 (6 bases). The length of the CDR3 is 15 residues. Trimming stripped 9 bases from V and 0 bases from J, with 17 bases between. Germline V gene sequence: CDR1 SNHLY, CDR2 FYNNEI. CDR3 DNA sequence: TGTGCCAGAGCGGGGGCCGGTTCCCTGAACACTGAAGCTTTCTTT. It is translated as CARAGAGSLNTEAFF. Using reference TRBV2 and TRBJ1-1 for the parts outside the CDR3, the full variable domain is EPEVTQTPSHQVTQMGQEVILRCVPISNHLYFYWYRQILGQKVEFLVSFYNNEISEKSEIFDDQFSVERPDGSNFTLKIRSTKLEDSAMYFCARAGAGSLNTEAFFGQGTRLTVV.

The rearrangement joins TRBV6-5 to TRBJ2-7; TRBD1 aligns across 7 bases. Germline assignment: CDR1 MNHEY and CDR2 SVGAGI. The CDR3 consists of 15 residues. V gave up 7 bases and J gave up 5 bases; unmatched junction bases: 14. This CDR3 is CASIPSTGSRNEQYF. The DNA of the CDR3 is TGTGCCAGCATTCCATCGACAGGGTCTCGCAACGAGCAGTACTTC.

CDR3 residues: CASSLRTGGVRNEQFF. CDR3 bases: TGTGCCAGCTCACTTCGGACTGGGGGGGTGAGGAATGAGCAGTTCTTC. The chain employs TRBV18 and TRBJ2-1; 7 bases match TRBD2. Germline V gene lookup returns CDR1 KGHSH and CDR2 LQKENI. V shed 4 bases and J 7 bases; nucleotides not matched to a gene: 13. The CDR3 has 16 residues. Combining the CDR3 with reference TRBV18 and TRBJ2-1 gives the whole variable domain NAGVMQNPRHLVRRRGQEARLRCSPMKGHSHVYWYRQLPEEGLKFMVYLQKENIIDESGMPKERFSAEFPKEGPSILRIQQVVRGDSAAYFCASSLRTGGVRNEQFFGPGTRLTVL.

The V call is TRBV3-1 (or the pseudogene TRBV3-2), the J call TRBJ2-3; tentative D call: TRBD1 (5 bases). The CDR3 is made up of 12 amino acids. With 4 bases removed from V and 3 bases from J, the gap between germline ends came to 5 bases. Germline assignment: CDR1 LGHDT and CDR2 YNNKEL (reference sequence). CDR3 nucleotide sequence: TGTGCCAGCAGCCGGACAACAGATACGCAGTATTTT. Protein sequence: CASSRTTDTQYF.

The J gene is TRBJ2-7, the V gene TRBV19; no firm D call. Deletions cut 5 bases from V and 8 bases from J, with 16 bases between. This CDR3 spans 13 amino acids. Germline-derived CDR1 and CDR2 are LNHDA and SQIVND (reference sequence). CDR3 nucleotide sequence: TGTGCCAGTAGTGGCCGACTCCACGTGCAGCAGTACTTC. It encodes CASSGRLHVQQYF.

This clone came up once. The genes are TRBV28 and TRBJ2-7; the D is unclear. V lost 3 bases and J 7 bases, leaving 19 bases between the germline ends. The germline V gene has CDR1 MDHEN and CDR2 SYDVKM. There are 15 residues in the CDR3. CDR3 in DNA: TGTGCCAGCAGTTTTCCCACTCGGCCAACTACGGAGCAGTACTTC. It specifies CASSFPTRPTTEQYF.

The CDR3 DNA reads as TGTGCCAGTACCTCGCGCTATAGGGGGGGGACTAATGAAAAACTGTTTTTT. The encoded protein is CASTSRYRGGTNEKLFF. J is TRBJ1-4 and V is TRBV19; D might be TRBD1 (6 bases). CDR1 is LNHDA, CDR2 SQIVND, per germline (reference sequence). V shed 7 bases and J shed 2 bases, with 20 bases lying between them. This CDR3 spans 17 amino acids.

V and J are TRBV28 and TRBJ2-7; 8 bases align to TRBD2. The length of the CDR3 is 14 residues. V was clipped by 7 bases and J by 4 bases; unmatched bases: 9. Germline CDR1 reads MDHEN; CDR2 reads SYDVKM. CDR3 bases: TGTGCCAGCATCCCCGGGGGGGCTGCTTACGAGCAGTACTTC. Protein: CASIPGGAAYEQYF.

About this clone: The sample has other DNA sequences that encode this CDR3 too. The chain links TRBV7-2 to TRBJ2-7; 9 bases align to TRBD2. Trimming cost V 1 base and J 3 bases; bases outside gene matches: 1. CDR1 SGHTA and CDR2 FQGNSA come from the germline V gene. CDR3 length equals 14 residues. Here the CDR3 DNA reads TGTGCCAGCAGCTTAGGTAGCGGGAGCTACGAGCAGTACTTC. Residues: CASSLGSGSYEQYF.

The V and J genes are TRBV5-1 and TRBJ1-1; possible D gene TRBD1, 5 bases. V dropped 1 base and J dropped 1 base, with 14 bases sitting between them. Germline V gene sequence: CDR1 SGHRS, CDR2 YFSETQ. The CDR3 contains 16 residues. The CDR3 reads CASSLIIGAANTEAFF. The DNA for the CDR3 is TGCGCCAGCAGCTTGATTATTGGGGCAGCGAACACTGAAGCTTTCTTT.

The chain is built from TRBV6-5 and TRBJ1-5; no reliable D call. V was shortened by 0 bases and J by 3 bases, with 9 bases between the two germline ends. Germline loops: CDR1 MNHEY, CDR2 SVGAGI. The CDR3 totals 15 residues. CDR3 region: CASSYSREVNQPQHF. The DNA for the CDR3 is TGTGCCAGCAGTTACTCGAGAGAGGTCAATCAGCCCCAGCATTTT.